This paragraph covers one T cell receptor (beta chain) sequence. The sample comes from a study of blood T cell repertoires in COVID-19. Study-level information: The United States, Italy and Spain provided the acute and convalescent COVID-19 samples.

In the original processing: How many nucleated cells were present was estimated from reference gene primer amplification. Profiling relied on immunoSEQ multiplex PCR, and the TCRdb table lists in-frame clones only, not all of them. The DNA gave D and trimming, while V, J and clone size come from that table. The sample includes fewer than 95,000 clones, around nine tenths of them seen just once. The CDR3 consists of 14 residues. Germline assignment: CDR1 KGHSH and CDR2 LQKENI. Between the trimmed V and J ends, which lost 3 bases and 4 bases, there was a span of 12 bases. The source is a woman of 80 years or more with acute or convalescent COVID-19. J is TRBJ1-2 and V is TRBV18, with D maybe TRBD1 (5 bases). Sequenced material: peripheral blood. The CDR3 is CASSPLQDPYGYTF. As DNA, the CDR3 is TGTGCCAGCTCACCCCTACAGGATCCCTATGGCTACACCTTC.